This TCR beta chain was recovered during a study of T cell repertoires in cytomegalovirus infection. This clonotype was counted only a few times. TCRdb itself ran the reads through MiXCR, one entry per CDR3 protein. The sample carries roughly 190,000 distinct CDR3 sequences, about a tenth recorded once. The CDR3 is 12 residues long. The J segment lost 2 bases and the V segment lost 6 bases, leaving 3 bases of the junction unmatched. Germline V gives CDR1 DFQATT, CDR2 SNEGSKA (reference sequence). The receptor was isolated from a human donor in good health (CMV status not recorded). Some clones in this sample may be carry-over from other donors' samples. The rearrangement links TRBV20-1 to TRBJ2-5; the match to TRBD1 covers 7 bases. Material: PBMCs. The CDR3 nucleotides are TGCAGTGCGCCGGGACAGCAAGAGACCCAGTACTTC. Translation: CSAPGQQETQYF.